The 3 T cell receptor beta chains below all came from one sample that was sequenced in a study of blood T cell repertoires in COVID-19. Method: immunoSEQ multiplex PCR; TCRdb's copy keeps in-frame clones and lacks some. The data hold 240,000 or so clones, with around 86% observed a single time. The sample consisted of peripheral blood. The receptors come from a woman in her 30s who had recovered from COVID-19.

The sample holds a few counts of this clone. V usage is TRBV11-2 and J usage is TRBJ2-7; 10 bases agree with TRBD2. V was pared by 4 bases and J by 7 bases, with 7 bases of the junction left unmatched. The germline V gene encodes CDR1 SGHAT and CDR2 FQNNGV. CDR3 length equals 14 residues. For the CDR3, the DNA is TGTGCCAGCAGCTCAAGGACTAGCGGAGGTGAGCAGTACTTC. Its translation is CASSSRTSGGEQYF.

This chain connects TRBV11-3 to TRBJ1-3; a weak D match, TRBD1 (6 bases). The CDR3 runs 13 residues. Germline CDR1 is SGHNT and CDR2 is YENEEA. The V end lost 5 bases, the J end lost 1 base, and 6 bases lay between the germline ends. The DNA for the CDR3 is TGTGCCAGCAGCCAGGGGTCTGGAAACACCATATATTTT. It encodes CASSQGSGNTIYF.

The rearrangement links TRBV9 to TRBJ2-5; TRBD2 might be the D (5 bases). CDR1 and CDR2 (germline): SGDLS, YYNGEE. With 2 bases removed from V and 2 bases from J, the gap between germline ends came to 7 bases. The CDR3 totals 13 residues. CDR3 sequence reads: CASSVGMQETQYF. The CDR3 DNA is TGTGCCAGCAGCGTCGGGATGCAAGAGACCCAGTACTTC.